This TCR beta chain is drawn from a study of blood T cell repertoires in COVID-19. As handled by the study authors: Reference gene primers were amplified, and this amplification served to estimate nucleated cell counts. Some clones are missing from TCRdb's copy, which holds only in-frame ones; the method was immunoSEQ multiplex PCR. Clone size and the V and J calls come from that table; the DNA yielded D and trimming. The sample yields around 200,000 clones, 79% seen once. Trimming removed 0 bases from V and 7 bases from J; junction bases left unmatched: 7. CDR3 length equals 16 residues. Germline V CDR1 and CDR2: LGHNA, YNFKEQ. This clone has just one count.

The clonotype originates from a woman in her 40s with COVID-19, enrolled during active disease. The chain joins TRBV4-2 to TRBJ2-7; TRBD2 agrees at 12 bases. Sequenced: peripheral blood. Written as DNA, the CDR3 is TGTGCCAGCAGCCAAGATATTGGACTAGCGGGAACGGAGCAGTACTTC. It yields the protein CASSQDIGLAGTEQYF.